The TCR beta chain described here comes from a study of cytomegalovirus exposure and HLA in healthy donors. This clone appeared a few times. Its antigen remains unknown. Study outcomes and limitations: DRB1 had the most TCR associations and HLA-C the fewest, a later analysis found, with rates varying by HLA locus. Presence/absence analyses supposed approximately even sequencing depth among donors.

The PCR ran on 60 Vbeta and 13 Jbeta primers. Libraries were prepared by immunoSEQ multiplex PCR; TCRdb keeps only in-frame clonotypes and omits some of them. Here the sample spans around 200,000 clones, roughly four fifths being singletons. The sequenced material came from PBMCs. The TCR comes from a man over 45 in good health and CMV-seronegative.

The CDR3 DNA is TGTGCTAGTGGCCGAGGAGCCCCGGGAAACACCATATATTTT. Its translation is CASGRGAPGNTIYF. V and J are TRBV12-5 and TRBJ1-3; no reliable D call. Looked up from germline, CDR1 is LGHNT and CDR2 is FRNRAP. Trimming took off 6 bases at V and 4 bases at J, with 13 bases between the two ends. The CDR3 is 14 amino acids. Full variable domain (rest looked up from reference TRBV12-5 and TRBJ1-3): DARVTQTPRHKVTEMGQEVTMRCQPILGHNTVFWYRQTMMQGLELLAYFRNRAPLDDSGMPKDRFSAEMPDATLATLKIQPSEPRDSAVYFCASGRGAPGNTIYFGEGSWLTVV.